This T cell receptor beta chain came from a study of shared clonotypes between healthy human individuals. CD45RO-negative cells were positively selected for CCR7, leaving out terminally differentiated effector memory CD45RA+ cells. The CDR3 spans 16 residues. CDR1 is SNHLY and CDR2 is FYNNEI in the germline V gene. V shed 5 bases and J shed 4 bases, with 18 bases lying between them. Sorted-subset replicate PCRs used roughly 210 ng of genomic DNA. This amount corresponded to about 30,000 T cell genomes. Sequencing was performed with immunoSEQ multiplex PCR; in TCRdb, only in-frame clones are kept and a portion is missing. The data show around 1,900,000 clones, 90% to 95% seen once.

The sample consisted of naive CD8+ T cells from PBMCs. This clonotype was obtained from a man aged 18 to 35 in good health. Some clones in this sample may be carry-over from other donors' samples. The V call is TRBV2, the J call TRBJ1-3, with TRBD1 as a possible D gene (5 bases). CDR3 protein: CASSFNRDGGGNTIYF. DNA for the CDR3: TGTGCCAGCAGTTTTAACCGGGACGGTGGGGGAAACACCATATATTTT.